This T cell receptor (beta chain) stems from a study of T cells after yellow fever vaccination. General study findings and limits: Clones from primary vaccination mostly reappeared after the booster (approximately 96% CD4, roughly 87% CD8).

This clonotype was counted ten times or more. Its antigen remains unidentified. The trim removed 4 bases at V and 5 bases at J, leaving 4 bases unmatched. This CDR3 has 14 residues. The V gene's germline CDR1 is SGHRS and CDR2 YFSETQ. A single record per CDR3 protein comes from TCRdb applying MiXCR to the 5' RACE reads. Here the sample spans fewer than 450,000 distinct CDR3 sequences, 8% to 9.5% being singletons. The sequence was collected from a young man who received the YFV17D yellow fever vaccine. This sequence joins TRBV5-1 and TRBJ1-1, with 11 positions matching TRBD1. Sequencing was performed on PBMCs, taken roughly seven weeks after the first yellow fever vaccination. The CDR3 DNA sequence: TGCGCCAGCAGCACCGGGACAGGGGGGACTGAAGCTTTCTTT. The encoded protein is CASSTGTGGTEAFF.